This paragraph reports one T cell receptor beta chain. No antigen is known for it. Naive CD8 cells lacked CD45RO and underwent positive selection for CCR7, leaving out terminally differentiated effector memory CD45RA+ cells. The donor cohort consisted entirely of Caucasian adults residing in Nashville, Tennessee. The data were taken from a study of shared clonotypes between healthy human individuals. Study-wide results and caveats: Several donors showed sharing of approximately 4.7% of naive CD4 clonotypes. Larger richness was generally estimated for naive than memory subsets.

Trimming removed 6 bases from V and 1 base from J; junction bases left unmatched: 6. This CDR3 contains 14 residues. From germline, CDR1 is MDHEN and CDR2 SYDVKM. Only in-frame clones appear in the TCRdb table, and some are missing; sequencing was by immunoSEQ multiplex PCR. The repertoire has about 2.1 million clones, about 93% of them found once; the top ten carry more than 1.5%. V is TRBV28 and J is TRBJ2-7, with 7 bases identical to TRBD1. The receptor comes from a young man in good health. Some clones in this sample may be carry-over from other donors' samples. Sequenced: naive CD8+ T cells from PBMCs. The CDR3 protein is CASRYRDRSYEQYF. The CDR3, as DNA: TGTGCCAGCAGATACCGGGACAGATCCTACGAGCAGTACTTC.